This T cell receptor (beta chain) was documented in a study of molecular identifiers for immune sequencing clone quantification. The CDR3 runs to 12 residues. Trimming removed 7 bases at V and 5 bases at J, with 12 bases between. The germline gives CDR1 KGHSH, CDR2 LQKENI. Findings and limits, study-wide: Roughly 1 million naive cells reportedly did not prevent detection of spiked Jurkat TCR RNA from one cell.

TCRdb reprocessed the PCR reads with MiXCR, giving one entry per CDR3 protein. The repertoire holds over 600,000 distinct CDR3 sequences, with roughly 21% as singletons. Details on this clonotype: What it recognizes is unknown.

The chain joins TRBV18 to TRBJ2-7, with D perhaps TRBD1 (5 bases). What was sequenced was naive CD8+ T cells from blood, with Jurkat cell RNA spiked in. Subset of the sample: FACS-sorted CD8+CD4-CCR7+CD45RA+ naive T cells. This clonotype originated in a human donor in good health. Some libraries in this study had Jurkat cell RNA spiked in. CDR3 amino acids: CASLGLGDEQYF. CDR3 coding DNA: TGTGCCAGCTTGGGGCTTGGTGACGAGCAGTACTTC.